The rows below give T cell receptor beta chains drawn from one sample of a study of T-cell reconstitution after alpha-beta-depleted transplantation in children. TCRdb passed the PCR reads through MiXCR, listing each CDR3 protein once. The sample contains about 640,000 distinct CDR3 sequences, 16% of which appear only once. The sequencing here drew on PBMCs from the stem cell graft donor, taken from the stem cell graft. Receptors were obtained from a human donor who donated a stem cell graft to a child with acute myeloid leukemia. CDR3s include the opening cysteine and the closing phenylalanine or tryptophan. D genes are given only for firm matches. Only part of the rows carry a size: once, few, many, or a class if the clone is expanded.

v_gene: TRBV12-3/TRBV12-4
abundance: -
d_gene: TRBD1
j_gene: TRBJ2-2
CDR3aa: CASAARQGAPPGELFF
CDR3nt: TGTGCCAGCGCGGCCCGACAGGGGGCGCCTCCCGGGGAGCTGTTTTTT

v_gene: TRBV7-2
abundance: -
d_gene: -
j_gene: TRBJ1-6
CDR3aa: CASSLQGQILSGSPLHF
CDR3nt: TGTGCCAGCAGCTTACAGGGACAAATCCTTTCGGGATCACCCCTCCACTTT

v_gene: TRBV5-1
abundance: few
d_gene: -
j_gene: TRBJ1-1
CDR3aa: CASISGGGSTEAFF
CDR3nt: TGCGCCAGCATCTCCGGGGGAGGGAGCACTGAAGCTTTCTTT

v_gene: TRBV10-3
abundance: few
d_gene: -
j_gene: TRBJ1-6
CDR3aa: CAISDEGGRSYNSPLHF
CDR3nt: TGTGCCATCAGTGACGAAGGGGGTCGCTCCTATAATTCACCCCTCCACTTT

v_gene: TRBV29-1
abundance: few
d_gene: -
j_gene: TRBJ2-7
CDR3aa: CSVGPTSYEQYF
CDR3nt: TGCAGCGTTGGGCCGACCTCCTACGAGCAGTACTTC

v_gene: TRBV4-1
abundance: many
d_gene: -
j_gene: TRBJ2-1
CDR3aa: CASSQDRDEQFF
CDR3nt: TGCGCCAGCAGCCAAGATCGGGATGAGCAGTTCTTC

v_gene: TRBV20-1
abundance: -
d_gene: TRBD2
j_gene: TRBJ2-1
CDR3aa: CSAPSGSSSYNEQFF
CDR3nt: TGCAGTGCCCCTAGCGGGTCGAGCTCCTACAATGAGCAGTTCTTC

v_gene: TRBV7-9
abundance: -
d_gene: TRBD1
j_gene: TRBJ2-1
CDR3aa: CASSSRTGEGSTF
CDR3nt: TGTGCCAGCAGCTCTAGGACAGGGGAGGGTAGTACCTTC

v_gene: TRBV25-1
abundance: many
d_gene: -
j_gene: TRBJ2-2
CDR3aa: CASSERRGTGELFF
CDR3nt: TGTGCCAGCAGTGAACGGAGAGGGACCGGGGAGCTGTTTTTT

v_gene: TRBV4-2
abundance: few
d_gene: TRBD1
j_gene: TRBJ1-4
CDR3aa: CASSQESGQGYEKLFF
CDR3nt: TGTGCCAGCAGCCAAGAATCGGGACAGGGGTATGAAAAACTGTTTTTT

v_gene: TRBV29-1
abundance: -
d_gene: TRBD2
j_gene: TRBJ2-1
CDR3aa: CSVEVGGARSYNEQFF
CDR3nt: TGCAGCGTTGAAGTCGGGGGGGCCAGGTCCTACAATGAGCAGTTCTTC

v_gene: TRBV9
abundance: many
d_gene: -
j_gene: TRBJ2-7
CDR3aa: CASSAGTGTYEQYF
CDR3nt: TGTGCCAGCAGCGCCGGGACTGGGACCTACGAGCAGTACTTC

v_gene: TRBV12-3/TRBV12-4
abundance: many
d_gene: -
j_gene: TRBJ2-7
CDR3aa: CASSLYGYYEQYF
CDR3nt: TGTGCCAGCAGTTTATACGGATACTACGAGCAGTACTTC

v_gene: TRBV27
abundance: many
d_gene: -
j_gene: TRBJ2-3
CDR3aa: CASGTGTDTQYF
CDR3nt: TGTGCCAGCGGTACGGGCACAGATACGCAGTATTTT

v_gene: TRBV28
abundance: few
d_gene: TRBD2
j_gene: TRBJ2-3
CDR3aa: CASSLGSGGSLATQYF
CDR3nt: TGTGCCAGCAGTTTGGGTAGCGGGGGGTCACTGGCTACGCAGTATTTT

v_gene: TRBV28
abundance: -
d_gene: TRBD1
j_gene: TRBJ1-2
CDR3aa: CASTDRVPYGYTF
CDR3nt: TGTGCCAGCACGGACAGGGTCCCCTATGGCTACACCTTC

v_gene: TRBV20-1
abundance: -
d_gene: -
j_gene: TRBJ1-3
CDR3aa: CSARARRDSLLSGNTIYF
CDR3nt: TGCAGTGCTAGAGCTCGGAGAGACAGTTTACTCTCTGGAAACACCATATATTTT

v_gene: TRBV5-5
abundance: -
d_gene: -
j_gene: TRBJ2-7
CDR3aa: CASNFSTAFYEQYF
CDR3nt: TGTGCCAGCAACTTTTCTACAGCTTTCTACGAGCAGTACTTC

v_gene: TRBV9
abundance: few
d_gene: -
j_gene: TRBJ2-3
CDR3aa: CASSVPGSSTDTQYF
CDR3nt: TGTGCCAGCAGCGTCCCCGGTTCTAGCACAGATACGCAGTATTTT

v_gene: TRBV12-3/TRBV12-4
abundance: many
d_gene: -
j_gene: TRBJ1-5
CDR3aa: CASSLQGRINQPQHF
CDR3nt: TGTGCCAGCAGTTTACAGGGGCGGATCAATCAGCCCCAGCATTTT

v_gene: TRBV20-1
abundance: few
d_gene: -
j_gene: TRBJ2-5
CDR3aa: CSFPLIRTQYF
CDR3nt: TGCAGCTTCCCCCTGATACGGACCCAGTACTTC

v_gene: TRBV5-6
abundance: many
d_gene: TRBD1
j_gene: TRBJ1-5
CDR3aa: CASSSGQGYQPQHF
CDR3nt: TGTGCCAGCAGCTCCGGACAGGGTTATCAGCCCCAGCATTTT

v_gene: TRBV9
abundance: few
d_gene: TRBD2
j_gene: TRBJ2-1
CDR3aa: CASSVDPSGGEQFF
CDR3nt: TGTGCCAGCAGCGTAGACCCTAGCGGCGGTGAGCAGTTCTTC

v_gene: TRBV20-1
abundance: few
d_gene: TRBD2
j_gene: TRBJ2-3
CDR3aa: CSAREARGGADTQYF
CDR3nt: TGCAGTGCTAGAGAGGCGCGGGGGGGCGCAGATACGCAGTATTTT

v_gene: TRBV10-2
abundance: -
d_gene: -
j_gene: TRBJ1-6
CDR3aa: CASSESLSPLHF
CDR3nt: TGCGCCAGCAGTGAGTCCTTATCACCCCTCCACTTT

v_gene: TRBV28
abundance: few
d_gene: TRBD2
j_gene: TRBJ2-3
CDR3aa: CASRTTGRGVRDTQYF
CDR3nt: TGTGCCAGCAGGACTACCGGGCGGGGGGTCCGGGATACGCAGTATTTT

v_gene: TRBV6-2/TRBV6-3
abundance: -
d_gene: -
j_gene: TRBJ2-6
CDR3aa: CASTRVSGANVLTF
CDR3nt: TGTGCCAGCACCAGGGTCTCTGGGGCCAACGTCCTGACTTTC

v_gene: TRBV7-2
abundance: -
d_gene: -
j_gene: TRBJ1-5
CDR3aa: CASSLAGTADEPQHF
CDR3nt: TGTGCCAGCAGCTTGGCCGGGACGGCGGATGAGCCCCAGCATTTT

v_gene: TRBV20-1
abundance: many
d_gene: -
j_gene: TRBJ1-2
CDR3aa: CSARPSDRLDGYTF
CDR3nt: TGCAGTGCTAGACCTTCGGACAGACTCGATGGCTACACCTTC

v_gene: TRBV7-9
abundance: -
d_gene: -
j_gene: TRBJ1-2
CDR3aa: CVSSSQGRPNYGYTF
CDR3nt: TGTGTCAGCAGCTCCCAGGGGAGGCCTAACTATGGCTACACCTTC

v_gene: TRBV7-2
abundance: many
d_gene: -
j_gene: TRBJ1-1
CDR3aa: CASSFTSVEAFF
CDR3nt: TGTGCCAGCAGCTTTACATCAGTTGAAGCTTTCTTT

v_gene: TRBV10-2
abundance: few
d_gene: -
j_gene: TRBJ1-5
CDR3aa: CASSESKDWRDRQPQHF
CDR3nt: TGCGCCAGCAGTGAGTCGAAGGATTGGAGGGATAGACAGCCCCAGCATTTT

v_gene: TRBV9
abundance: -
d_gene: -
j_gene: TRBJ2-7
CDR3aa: CASSVASGLSYEQYF
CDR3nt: TGTGCCAGCAGCGTAGCTTCGGGCCTTTCCTACGAGCAGTACTTC

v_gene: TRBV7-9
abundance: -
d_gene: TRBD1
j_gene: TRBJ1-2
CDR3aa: CASSWAGGDYGYTF
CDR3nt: TGTGCCAGCAGCTGGGCAGGGGGAGACTATGGCTACACCTTC

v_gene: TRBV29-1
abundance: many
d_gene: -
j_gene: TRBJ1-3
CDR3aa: CSVEYRAGNTIYF
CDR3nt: TGCAGCGTTGAATACAGGGCTGGAAACACCATATATTTT

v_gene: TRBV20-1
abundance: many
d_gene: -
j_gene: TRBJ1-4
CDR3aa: CSACERTWIPAEKLFF
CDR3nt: TGCAGTGCTTGTGAACGAACGTGGATTCCCGCTGAAAAACTGTTTTTT

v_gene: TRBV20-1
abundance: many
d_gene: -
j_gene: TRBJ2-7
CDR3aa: CSAFGEGLPYEQYF
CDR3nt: TGCAGTGCTTTCGGTGAGGGCCTTCCCTACGAGCAGTACTTC

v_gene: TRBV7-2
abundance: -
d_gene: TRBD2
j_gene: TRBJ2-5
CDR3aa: CASSFLGLAGQETQYF
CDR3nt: TGTGCCAGCAGCTTCCTAGGACTAGCGGGACAAGAGACCCAGTACTTC

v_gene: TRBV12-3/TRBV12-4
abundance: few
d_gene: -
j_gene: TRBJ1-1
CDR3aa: CASSHRQALNTEAFF
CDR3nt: TGTGCCAGCAGTCATCGACAGGCTCTGAACACTGAAGCTTTCTTT

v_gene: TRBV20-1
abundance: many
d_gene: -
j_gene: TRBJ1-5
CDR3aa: CSAESGGRHQPQHF
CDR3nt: TGCAGTGCCGAGAGTGGTGGCAGGCATCAGCCCCAGCATTTT

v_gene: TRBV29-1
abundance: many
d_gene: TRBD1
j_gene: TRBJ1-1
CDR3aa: CSVGGTGGTEAFF
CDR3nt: TGCAGCGTTGGGGGGACAGGGGGCACTGAAGCTTTCTTT

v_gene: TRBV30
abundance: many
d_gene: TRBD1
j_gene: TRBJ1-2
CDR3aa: CAWSVTGGDGYTF
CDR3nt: TGTGCCTGGAGTGTGACAGGGGGAGATGGCTACACCTTC

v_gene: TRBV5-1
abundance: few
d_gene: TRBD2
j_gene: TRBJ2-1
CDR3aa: CASSSYPGGGLNEQFF
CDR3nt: TGCGCCAGCAGCTCCTACCCGGGAGGAGGACTCAATGAGCAGTTCTTC